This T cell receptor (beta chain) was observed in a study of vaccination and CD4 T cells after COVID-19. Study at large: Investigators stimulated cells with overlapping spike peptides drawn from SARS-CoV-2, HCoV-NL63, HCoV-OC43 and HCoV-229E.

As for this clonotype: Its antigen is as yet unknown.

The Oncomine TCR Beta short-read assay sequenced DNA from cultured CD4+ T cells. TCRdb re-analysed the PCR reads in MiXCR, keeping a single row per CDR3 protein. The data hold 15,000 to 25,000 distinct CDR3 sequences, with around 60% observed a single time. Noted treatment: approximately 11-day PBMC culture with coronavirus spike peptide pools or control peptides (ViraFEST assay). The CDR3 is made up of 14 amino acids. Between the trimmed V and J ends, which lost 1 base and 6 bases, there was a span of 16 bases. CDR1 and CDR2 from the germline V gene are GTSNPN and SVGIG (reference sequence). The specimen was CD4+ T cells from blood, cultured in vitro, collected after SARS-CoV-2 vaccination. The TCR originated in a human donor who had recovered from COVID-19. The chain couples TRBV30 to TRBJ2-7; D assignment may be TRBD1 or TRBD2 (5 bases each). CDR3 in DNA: TGTGCCTGGAGTGACTCCCCGGATGGGGGCGAGCAGTACTTC. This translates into CAWSDSPDGGEQYF.